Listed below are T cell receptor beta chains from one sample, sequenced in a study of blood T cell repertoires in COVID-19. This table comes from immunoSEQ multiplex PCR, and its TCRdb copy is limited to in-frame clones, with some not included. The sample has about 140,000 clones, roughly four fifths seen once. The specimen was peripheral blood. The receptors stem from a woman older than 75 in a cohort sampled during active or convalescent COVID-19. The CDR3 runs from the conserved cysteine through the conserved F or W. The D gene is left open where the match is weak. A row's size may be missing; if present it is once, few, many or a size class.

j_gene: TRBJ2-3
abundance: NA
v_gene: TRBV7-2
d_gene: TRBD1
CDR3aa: CASSFRDRVRTDTQYF

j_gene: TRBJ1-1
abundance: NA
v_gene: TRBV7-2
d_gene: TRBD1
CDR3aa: CASSSGTGPEAFF

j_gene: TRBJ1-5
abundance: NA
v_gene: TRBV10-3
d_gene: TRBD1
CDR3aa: CAISDRDRPYQPQHF

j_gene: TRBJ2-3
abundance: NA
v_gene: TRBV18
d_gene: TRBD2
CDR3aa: CASSHTSGGASDTQYF

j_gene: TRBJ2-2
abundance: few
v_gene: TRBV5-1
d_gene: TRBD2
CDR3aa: CASSFGLAGGPANTGELFF

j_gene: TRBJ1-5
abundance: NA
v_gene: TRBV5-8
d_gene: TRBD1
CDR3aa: CASRLDRGLSQPQHF

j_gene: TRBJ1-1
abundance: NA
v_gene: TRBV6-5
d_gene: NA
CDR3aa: CASILKTEAFF

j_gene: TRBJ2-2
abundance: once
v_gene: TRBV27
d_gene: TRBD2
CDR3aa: CASSLLYRRAGAGELFF

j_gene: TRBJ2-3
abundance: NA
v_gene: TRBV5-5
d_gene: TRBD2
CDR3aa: CASSRRTSGGAETDTQYF

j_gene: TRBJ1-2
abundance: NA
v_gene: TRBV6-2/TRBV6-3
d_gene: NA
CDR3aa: CASSYSSRFRPGDYGYTF

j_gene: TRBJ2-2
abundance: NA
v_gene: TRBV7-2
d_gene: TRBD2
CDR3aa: CASSSPGLAGPRELFF

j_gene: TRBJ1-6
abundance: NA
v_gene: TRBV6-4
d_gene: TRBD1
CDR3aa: CASSLHGTGDNSPLHF

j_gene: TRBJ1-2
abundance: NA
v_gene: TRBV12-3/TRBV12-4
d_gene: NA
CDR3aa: CASSLQGHYGYTF

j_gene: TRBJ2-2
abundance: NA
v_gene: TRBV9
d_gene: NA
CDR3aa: CASSVDAGNTGELFF

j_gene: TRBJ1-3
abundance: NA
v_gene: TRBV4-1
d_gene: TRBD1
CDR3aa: CASSQMGQSSGNTIYF

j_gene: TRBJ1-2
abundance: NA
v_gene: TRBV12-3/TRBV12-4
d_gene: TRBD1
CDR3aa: CASSFGTGGRYTF

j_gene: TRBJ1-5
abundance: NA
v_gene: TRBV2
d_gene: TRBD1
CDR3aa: CASKLDRNQPQHF

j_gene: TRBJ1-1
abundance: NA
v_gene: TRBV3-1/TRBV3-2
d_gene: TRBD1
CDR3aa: CASSLGQVNTEAFF

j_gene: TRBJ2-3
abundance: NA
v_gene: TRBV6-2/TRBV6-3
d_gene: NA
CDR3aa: CASSYYRTPSTDTQYF

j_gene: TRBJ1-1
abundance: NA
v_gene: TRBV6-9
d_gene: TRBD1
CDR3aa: CARMDREDTEAFF

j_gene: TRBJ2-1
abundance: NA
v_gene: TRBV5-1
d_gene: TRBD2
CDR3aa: CASSPGLAGFNEQFF

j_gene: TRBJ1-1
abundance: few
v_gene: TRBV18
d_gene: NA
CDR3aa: CASSQQVRPNEAFF

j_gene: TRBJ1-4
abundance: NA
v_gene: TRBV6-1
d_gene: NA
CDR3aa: CASSEQGLPNEKLFF

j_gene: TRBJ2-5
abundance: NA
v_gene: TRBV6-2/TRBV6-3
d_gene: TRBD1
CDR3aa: CASSYSDRGIQETQYF

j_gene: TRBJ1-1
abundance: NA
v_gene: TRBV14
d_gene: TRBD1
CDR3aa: CASSRQGVRGSTEAFF

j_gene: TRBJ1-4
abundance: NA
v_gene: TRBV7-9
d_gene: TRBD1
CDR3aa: CASSLRGQFYEKLFF

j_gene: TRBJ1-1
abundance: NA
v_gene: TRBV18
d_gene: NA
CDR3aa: CASSPPGAGNTEAFF

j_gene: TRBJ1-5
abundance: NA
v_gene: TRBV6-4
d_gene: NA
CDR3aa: CASSDSSQGYFGRGVPQPQHF

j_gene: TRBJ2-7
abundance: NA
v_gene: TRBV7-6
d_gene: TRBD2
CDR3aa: CASSLLAASGGLVEQYF

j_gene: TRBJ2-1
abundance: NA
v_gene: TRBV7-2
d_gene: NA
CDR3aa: CASSLRGGIGEQFF

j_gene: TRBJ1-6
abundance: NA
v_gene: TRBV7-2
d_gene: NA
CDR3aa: CASSAVRADRNNSPLHF

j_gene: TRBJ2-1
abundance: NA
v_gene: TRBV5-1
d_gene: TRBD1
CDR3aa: CASSLGGQGTNEQFF

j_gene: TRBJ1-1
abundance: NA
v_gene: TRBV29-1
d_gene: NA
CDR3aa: CSVAAIMNTEAFF

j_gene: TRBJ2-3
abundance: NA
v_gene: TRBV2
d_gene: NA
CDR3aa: CASRAGTSTDTQYF

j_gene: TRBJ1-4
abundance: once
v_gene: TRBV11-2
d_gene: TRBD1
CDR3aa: CASSWTGTNEKLFF

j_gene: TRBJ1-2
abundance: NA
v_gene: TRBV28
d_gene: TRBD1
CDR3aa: CASSLGTGGNYGYTF